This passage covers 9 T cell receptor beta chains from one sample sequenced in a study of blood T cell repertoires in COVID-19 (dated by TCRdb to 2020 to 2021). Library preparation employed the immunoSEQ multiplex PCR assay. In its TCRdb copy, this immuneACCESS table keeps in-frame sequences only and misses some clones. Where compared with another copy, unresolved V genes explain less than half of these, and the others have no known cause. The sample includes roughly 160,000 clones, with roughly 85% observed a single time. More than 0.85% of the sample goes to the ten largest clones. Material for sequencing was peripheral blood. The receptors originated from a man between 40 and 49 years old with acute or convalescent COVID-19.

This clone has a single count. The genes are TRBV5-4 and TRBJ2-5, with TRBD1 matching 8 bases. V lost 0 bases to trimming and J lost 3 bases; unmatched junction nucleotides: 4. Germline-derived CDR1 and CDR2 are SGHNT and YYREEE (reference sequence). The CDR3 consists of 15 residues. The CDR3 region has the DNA TGTGCCAGCAGCTTGGCCAGGGGGCTGGAAGAGACCCAGTACTTC. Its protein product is CASSLARGLEETQYF. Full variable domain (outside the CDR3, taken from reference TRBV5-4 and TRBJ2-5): ETGVTQSPTHLIKTRGQQVTLRCSSQSGHNTVSWYQQALGQGPQFIFQYYREEENGRGNFPPRFSGLQFPNYSSELNVNALELDDSALYLCASSLARGLEETQYFGPGTRLLVL.

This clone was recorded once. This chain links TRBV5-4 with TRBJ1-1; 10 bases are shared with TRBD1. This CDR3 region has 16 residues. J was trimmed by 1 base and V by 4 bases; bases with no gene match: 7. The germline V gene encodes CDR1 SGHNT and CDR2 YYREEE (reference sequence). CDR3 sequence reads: CASSPGTGAGNTEAFF. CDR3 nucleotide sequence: TGTGCCAGCAGCCCCGGGACAGGGGCGGGGAACACTGAAGCTTTCTTT.

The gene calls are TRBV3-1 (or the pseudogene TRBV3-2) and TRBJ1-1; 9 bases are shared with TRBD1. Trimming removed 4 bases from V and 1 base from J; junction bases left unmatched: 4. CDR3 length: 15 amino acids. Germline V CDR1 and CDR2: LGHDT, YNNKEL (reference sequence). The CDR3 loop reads CASSLHRGQNTEAFF. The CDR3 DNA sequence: TGTGCCAGCAGCCTGCACAGGGGGCAGAACACTGAAGCTTTCTTT.

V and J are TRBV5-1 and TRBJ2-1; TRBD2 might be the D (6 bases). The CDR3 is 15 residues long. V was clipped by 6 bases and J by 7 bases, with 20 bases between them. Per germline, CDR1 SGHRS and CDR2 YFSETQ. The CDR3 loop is CASTQAGGNENEQFF. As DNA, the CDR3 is TGCGCCAGCACCCAAGCGGGCGGGAATGAGAATGAGCAGTTCTTC.

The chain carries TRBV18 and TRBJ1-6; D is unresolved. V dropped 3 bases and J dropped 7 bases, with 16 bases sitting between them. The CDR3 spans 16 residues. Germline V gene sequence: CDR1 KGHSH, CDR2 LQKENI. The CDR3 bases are TGTGCCAGCTCACCGGTTGCGGCCGGTTCGAATTCACCCCTCCACTTT. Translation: CASSPVAAGSNSPLHF.

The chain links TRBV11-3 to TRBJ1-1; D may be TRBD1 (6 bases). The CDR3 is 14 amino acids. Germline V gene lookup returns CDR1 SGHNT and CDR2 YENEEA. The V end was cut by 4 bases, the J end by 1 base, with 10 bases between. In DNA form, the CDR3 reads TGTGCCAGCAGCTCATCGACAGGGAACACTGAAGCTTTCTTT. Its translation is CASSSSTGNTEAFF. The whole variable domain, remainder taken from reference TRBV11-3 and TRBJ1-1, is EAGVVQSPRYKIIEKKQPVAFWCNPISGHNTLYWYLQNLGQGPELLIRYENEEAVDDSQLPKDRFSAERLKGVDSTLKIQPAELGDSAVYLCASSSSTGNTEAFFGQGTRLTVV.

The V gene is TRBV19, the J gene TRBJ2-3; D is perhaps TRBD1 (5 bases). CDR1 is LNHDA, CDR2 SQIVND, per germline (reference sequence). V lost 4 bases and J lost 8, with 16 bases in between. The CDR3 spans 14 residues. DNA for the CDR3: TGTGCCAGTAGTACGACTTCAGGGAAAGCTACGCAGTATTTT. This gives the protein CASSTTSGKATQYF.

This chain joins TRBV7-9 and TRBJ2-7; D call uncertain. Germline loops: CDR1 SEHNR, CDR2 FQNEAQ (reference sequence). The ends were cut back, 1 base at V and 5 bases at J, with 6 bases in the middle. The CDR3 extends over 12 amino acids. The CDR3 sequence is CASSLVANEQYF. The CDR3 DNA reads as TGTGCCAGCAGCTTAGTGGCAAACGAGCAGTACTTC.

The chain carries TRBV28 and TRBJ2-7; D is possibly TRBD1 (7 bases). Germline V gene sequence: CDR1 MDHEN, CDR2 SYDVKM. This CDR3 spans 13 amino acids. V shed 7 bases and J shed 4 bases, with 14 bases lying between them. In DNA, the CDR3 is TGTGCCAGCACCAGGGGGGTAATGTACGAGCAGTACTTC. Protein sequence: CASTRGVMYEQYF. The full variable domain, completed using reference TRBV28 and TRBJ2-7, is DVKVTQSSRYLVKRTGEKVFLECVQDMDHENMFWYRQDPGLGLRLIYFSYDVKMKEKGDIPEGYSVSREKKERFSLILESASTNQTSMYLCASTRGVMYEQYFGPGTRLTVT.